Presented here are 12 T cell receptor beta chains from one specimen sequenced in a study of cytomegalovirus exposure and HLA in healthy donors. Primers: 60 Vbeta forward and 13 Jbeta reverse. Generated by immunoSEQ multiplex PCR, the TCRdb table keeps only in-frame clones and is missing some. The sample yields around 110,000 clones, 70% seen once. Sequencing input: PBMCs. These receptors all come from a man aged 25-40 years in good health and CMV-seropositive.

The rearrangement links TRBV28 to TRBJ2-1; 11 nucleotides align to TRBD2. The CDR3 length is 17 residues. CDR1 is MDHEN and CDR2 is SYDVKM in the germline V gene. V trimming: 7 bases; J trimming: 7 bases; junction bases outside the gene matches: 15. The CDR3 sequence is CASTPPSLAGAVNEQFF. CDR3 coding DNA: TGTGCCAGCACCCCCCCATCACTAGCGGGAGCGGTGAATGAGCAGTTCTTC.

The V call is TRBV5-1, the J call TRBJ1-1, with 8 positions matching TRBD1. The CDR3 is 16 amino acids. The J segment lost 0 bases and the V segment lost 2 bases, leaving 6 bases of the junction unmatched. Germline assignment: CDR1 SGHRS and CDR2 YFSETQ. CDR3 region: CASSLTGGRMNTEAFF. Here the CDR3 DNA reads TGCGCCAGCAGCTTAACAGGGGGTCGGATGAACACTGAAGCTTTCTTT.

This chain links TRBV27 with TRBJ2-1, with no clear D. V gave up 5 bases and J gave up 6 bases, with 8 bases separating them. CDR3 size: 12 residues. The germline gives CDR1 MNHEY, CDR2 SMNVEV (reference sequence). Here the CDR3 reads CASSAPGNEQFF. CDR3 DNA: TGTGCCAGCAGTGCGCCGGGCAATGAGCAGTTCTTC.

The genes are TRBV5-4 and TRBJ2-5; weak D call: TRBD1 (7 bases). V was pared by 4 bases and J by 5 bases, with 15 bases between. CDR1 SGHNT and CDR2 YYREEE come from the germline V gene (reference sequence). CDR3 length equals 14 residues. The CDR3 sequence: CASSPTGGGETQYF. The DNA of the CDR3 is TGTGCCAGCAGCCCTACCGGAGGGGGCGAGACCCAGTACTTC.

The chain carries TRBV18 and TRBJ2-3; TRBD2 agrees at 10 bases. The CDR3 contains 15 residues. With V trimmed by 6 bases and J by 1 base, 4 bases remained unmatched. Germline lookup yields CDR1 KGHSH and CDR2 LQKENI. The CDR3 protein is CASSSSGSGTDTQYF. In DNA form, the CDR3 reads TGTGCCAGCTCTTCTAGCGGGAGTGGCACAGATACGCAGTATTTT.

This clone has a handful of counts. The genes are TRBV19 and TRBJ2-2; 11 bases agree with TRBD1. The CDR3 loop spans 16 amino acids. Germline CDR1 reads LNHDA; CDR2 reads SQIVND (reference sequence). The J segment lost 4 bases and the V segment lost 4 bases, leaving 5 bases of the junction unmatched. The CDR3 loop reads CASSTGTGGPTGELFF. The DNA for the CDR3 is TGTGCCAGTAGTACCGGGACAGGGGGACCCACCGGGGAGCTGTTTTTT.

This chain links TRBV19 with TRBJ1-4; 7 positions match TRBD1. The CDR3 covers 16 residues. CDR1 and CDR2 (germline): LNHDA, SQIVND (reference sequence). The J segment lost 4 bases and the V segment lost 5 bases, leaving 10 bases of the junction unmatched. CDR3 sequence: CASSPSAGQFNEKLFF. The DNA of the CDR3 is TGTGCCAGTAGTCCATCGGCGGGACAGTTTAATGAAAAACTGTTTTTT.

On this clone itself: Because the CDR3's place on the DNA is in doubt, the DNA is left out and the CDR3 is given as listed by TCRdb. The chain couples TRBV6-6 to TRBJ1-1; TRBD1 reflects the table's D call only, with no check against the DNA. Germline lookup yields CDR1 MNHNY and CDR2 SVGAGI (reference sequence). The CDR3 spans 16 residues, counting both ends. The chain's CDR3 is CASIPSGQGAVTEAFF.

In this sample, this clone turned up a few times. The J gene is TRBJ1-6, the V gene TRBV19, with 9 bases matching TRBD1. The ends lost 11 bases at V and 4 bases at J; junction bases unmatched: 9. Looked up from germline, CDR1 is LNHDA and CDR2 is SQIVND (reference sequence). The CDR3 contains 15 residues. The CDR3 nucleotides read TGTGCCGCCGGACAGGGGCAGAATTATAATTCACCCCTCCACTTT. It specifies CAAGQGQNYNSPLHF.

The gene calls are TRBV4-3 and TRBJ1-4; maybe TRBD1 (6 bases). The CDR3 is made up of 18 amino acids. Trimming took 4 bases from V and 2 from J, leaving 20 bases between them. CDR1 LGHNA and CDR2 YSLEER come from the germline V gene. This CDR3 is CASSRFRDNPSTNEKLFF. The DNA of the CDR3 is TGCGCCAGCAGCCGATTCCGGGACAATCCTTCGACTAATGAAAAACTGTTTTTT.

V is TRBV4-2 and J is TRBJ1-1; 8 bases map to TRBD1. Germline values: CDR1 LGHNA, CDR2 YNFKEQ. The CDR3 is made up of 15 amino acids. V lost 0 bases to trimming and J lost 0 bases; unmatched junction nucleotides: 0. For the CDR3, the DNA is TGTGCCAGCAGCCAAGACAGGGGGCTGAACACTGAAGCTTTCTTT. Its protein is CASSQDRGLNTEAFF.

This sequence joins TRBV2 and TRBJ2-7, with D perhaps TRBD1 or TRBD2 (6 bases each). Trimming cost V 3 bases and J 3 bases, with 12 bases left between them. CDR1 SNHLY and CDR2 FYNNEI come from the germline V gene. The CDR3 runs to 14 residues. CDR3 nucleotides: TGTGCCAGCAGTGATAGCGGAGGGGGCTACGAGCAGTACGTC. This codes for CASSDSGGGYEQYV.